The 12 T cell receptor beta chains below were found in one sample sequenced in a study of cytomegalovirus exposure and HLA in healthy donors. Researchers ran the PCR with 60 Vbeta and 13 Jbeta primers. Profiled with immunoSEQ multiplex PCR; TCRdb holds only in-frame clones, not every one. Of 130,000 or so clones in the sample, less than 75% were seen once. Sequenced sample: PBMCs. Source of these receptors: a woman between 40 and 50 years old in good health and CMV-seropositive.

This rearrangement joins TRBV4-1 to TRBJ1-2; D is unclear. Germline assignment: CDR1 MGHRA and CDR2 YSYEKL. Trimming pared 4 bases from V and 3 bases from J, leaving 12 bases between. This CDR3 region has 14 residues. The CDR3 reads CASSPYLRDYGYTF. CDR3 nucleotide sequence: TGCGCCAGCAGCCCTTATTTAAGAGACTATGGCTACACCTTC.

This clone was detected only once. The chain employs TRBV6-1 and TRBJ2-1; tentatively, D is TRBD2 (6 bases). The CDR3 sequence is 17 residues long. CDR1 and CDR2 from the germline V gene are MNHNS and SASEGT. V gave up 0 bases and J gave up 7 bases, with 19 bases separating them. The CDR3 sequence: CASSEARVSGSGNEQFF. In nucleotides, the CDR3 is TGTGCCAGCAGTGAAGCGCGGGTTTCCGGGAGTGGAAATGAGCAGTTCTTC.

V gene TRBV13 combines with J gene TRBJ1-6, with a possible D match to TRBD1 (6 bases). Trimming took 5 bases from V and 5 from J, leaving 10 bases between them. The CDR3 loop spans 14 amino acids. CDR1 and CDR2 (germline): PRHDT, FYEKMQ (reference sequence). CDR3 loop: CASSQGQNNSPLHF. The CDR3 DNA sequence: TGTGCCAGCAGCCAAGGACAGAATAATTCACCCCTCCACTTT.

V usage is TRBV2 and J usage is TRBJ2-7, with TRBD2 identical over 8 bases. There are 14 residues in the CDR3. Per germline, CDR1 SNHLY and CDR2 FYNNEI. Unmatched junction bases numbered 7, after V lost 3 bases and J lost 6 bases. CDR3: CASSEDVAGGEQYF. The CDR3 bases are TGTGCCAGCAGTGAGGATGTGGCGGGGGGCGAGCAGTACTTC.

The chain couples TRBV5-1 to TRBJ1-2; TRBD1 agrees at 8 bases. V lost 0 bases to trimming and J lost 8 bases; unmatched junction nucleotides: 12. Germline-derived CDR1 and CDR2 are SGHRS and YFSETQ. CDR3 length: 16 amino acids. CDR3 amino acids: CASSLDGPDRVGGYTF. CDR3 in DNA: TGCGCCAGCAGCTTGGACGGACCGGACAGGGTGGGGGGCTACACCTTC.

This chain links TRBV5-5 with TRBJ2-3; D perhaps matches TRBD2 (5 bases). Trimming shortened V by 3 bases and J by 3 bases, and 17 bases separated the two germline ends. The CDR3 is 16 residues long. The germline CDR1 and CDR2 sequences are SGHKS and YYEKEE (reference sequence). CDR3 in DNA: TGTGCCAGCAGCTCGGGGTTACTTAAAGGGACAGATACGCAGTATTTT. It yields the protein CASSSGLLKGTDTQYF.

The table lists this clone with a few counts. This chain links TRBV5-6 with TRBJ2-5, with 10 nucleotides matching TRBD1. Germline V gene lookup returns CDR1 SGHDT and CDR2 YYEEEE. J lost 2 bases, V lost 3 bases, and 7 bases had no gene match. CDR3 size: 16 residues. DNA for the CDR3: TGTGCCAGCAGCTCCCGGACAGGGGGTTGGCAAGAGACCCAGTACTTC. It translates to CASSSRTGGWQETQYF.

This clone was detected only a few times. Written as DNA, the CDR3 is TGTGCCAGCAGCTTAAAACTAGCGGGAGGGCCAATAGCCAAAAACATTCAGTACTTC. It yields the protein CASSLKLAGGPIAKNIQYF. The rearrangement links TRBV5-4 to TRBJ2-4; 13 bases are shared with TRBD2. Germline CDR1 SGHNT, CDR2 YYREEE (reference sequence). CDR3 length: 19 residues. J gave up 0 bases and V 2 bases, and 8 bases lay outside the gene matches.

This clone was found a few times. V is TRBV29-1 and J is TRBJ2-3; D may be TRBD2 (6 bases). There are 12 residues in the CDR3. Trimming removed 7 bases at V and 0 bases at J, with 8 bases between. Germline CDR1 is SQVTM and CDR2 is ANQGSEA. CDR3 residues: CSAGTSTDTQYF. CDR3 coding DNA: TGCAGCGCCGGGACTAGCACAGATACGCAGTATTTT.

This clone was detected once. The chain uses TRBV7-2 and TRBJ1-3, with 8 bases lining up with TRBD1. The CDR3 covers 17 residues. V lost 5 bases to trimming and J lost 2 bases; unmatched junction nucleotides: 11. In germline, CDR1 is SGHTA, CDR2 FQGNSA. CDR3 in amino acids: CASSPWTGTTAGNTIYF. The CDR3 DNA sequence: TGTGCCAGCAGCCCTTGGACAGGGACGACAGCTGGAAACACCATATATTTT.

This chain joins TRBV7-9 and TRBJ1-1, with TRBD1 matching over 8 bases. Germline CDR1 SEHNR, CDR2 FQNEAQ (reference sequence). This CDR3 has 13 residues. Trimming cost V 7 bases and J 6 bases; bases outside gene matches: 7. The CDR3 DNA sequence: TGTGCCAGCACTCATGGGACAGGACCTGAAGCTTTCTTT. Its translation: CASTHGTGPEAFF.

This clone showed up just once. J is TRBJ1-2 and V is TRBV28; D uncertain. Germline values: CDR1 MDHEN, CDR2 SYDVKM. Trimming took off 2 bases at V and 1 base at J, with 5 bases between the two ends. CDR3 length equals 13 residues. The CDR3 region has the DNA TGTGCCAGCAGTTTAGACAATAACTATGGCTACACCTTC. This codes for CASSLDNNYGYTF.